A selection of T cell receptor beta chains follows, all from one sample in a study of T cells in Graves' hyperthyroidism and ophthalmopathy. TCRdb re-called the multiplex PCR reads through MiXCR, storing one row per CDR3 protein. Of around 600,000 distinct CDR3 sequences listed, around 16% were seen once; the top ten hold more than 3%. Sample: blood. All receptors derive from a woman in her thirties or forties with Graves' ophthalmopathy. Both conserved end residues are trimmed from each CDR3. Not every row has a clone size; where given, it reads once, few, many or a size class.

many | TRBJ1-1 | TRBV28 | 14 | ASSPPPARGITEAF
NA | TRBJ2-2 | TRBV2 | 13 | ASIRDRGDTGELF
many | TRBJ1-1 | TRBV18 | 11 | ASSSGQNTEAF
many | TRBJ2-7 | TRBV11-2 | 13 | ASSLSAGGFDEQY
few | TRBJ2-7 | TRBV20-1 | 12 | SARDPLTGGEQY
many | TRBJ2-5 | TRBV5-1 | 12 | ASSLGPTQETQY
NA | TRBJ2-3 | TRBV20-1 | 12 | SAITSGVGVTQY
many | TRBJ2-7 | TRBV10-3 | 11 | AISGGRAYEQY
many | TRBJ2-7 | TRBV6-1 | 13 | ASSGTGKLSYEQY
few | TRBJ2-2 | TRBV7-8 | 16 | ASSTRDRGVLNTGELF
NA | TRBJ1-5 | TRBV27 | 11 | ASNLSSNQPQH
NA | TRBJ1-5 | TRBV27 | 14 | ASSHYLGAEKQPQH
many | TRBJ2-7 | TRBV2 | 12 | ASRERLLSYEQY
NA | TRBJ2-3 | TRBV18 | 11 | ASSIALTDTQY
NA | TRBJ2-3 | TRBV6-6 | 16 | ASSYRETPGQGTDTQY
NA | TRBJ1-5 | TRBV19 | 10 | ASSIEGGPQH
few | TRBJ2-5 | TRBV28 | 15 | ARFSGLLGFYQETQY
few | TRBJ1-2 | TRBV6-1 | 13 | ASSERMEVWGGYT
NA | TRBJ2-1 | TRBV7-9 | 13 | ASSPERTNYNEQF
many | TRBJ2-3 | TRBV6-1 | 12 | ASKRDHSTDTQY
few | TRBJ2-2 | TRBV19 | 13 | ASSPGTGRAGELF
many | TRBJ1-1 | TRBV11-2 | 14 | ASSPQGTTGNTEAF
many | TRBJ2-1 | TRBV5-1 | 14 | ASRSTGDSSYNEQF
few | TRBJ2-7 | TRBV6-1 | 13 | ASRSGLAGAHEQY
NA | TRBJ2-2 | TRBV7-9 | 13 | ASIKLGLNTGELF
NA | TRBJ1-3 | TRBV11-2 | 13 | ASSLVPGAGNTIY
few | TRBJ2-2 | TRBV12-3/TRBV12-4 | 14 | ASSLRGALDTGELF
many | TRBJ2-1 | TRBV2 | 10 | ASKGQGNEQF
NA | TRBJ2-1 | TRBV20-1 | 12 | SARVGRGYNEQF
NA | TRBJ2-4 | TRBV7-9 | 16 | ASSPSDGGGLAKNIQY
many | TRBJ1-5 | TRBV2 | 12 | ASGGGGGNQPQH
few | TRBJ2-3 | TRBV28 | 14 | ASSSSGRAPTDTQY
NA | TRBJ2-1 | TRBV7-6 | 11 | ASSLALAGAQF
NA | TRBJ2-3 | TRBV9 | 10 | ASSVGADTQY
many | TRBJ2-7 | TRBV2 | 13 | ASSEPGGLSYEQY
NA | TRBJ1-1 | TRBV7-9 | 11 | AVDEDMNTEAF
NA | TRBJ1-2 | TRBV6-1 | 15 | ASRPQVGTGAFYGYT
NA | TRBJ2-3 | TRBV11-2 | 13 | ASSQGQSRTDTQY
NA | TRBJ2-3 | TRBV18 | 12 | ASSPKVRADTQY
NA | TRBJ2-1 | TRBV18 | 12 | ASSRDRANNEQF
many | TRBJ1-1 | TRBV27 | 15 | ASSFRVGGATNTEAF
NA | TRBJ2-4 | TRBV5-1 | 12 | ASSLDDAGNIQY
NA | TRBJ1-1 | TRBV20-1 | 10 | SAARGAMEAF
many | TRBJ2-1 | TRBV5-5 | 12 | ASRLGLSYNEQF
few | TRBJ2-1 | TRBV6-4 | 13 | ASSDSEGPYNEQF
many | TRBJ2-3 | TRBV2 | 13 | ANNRGLITGDTQY
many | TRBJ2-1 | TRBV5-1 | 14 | ASSLAGGRAYNEQF
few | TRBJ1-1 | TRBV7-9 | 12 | ASSLGQINTEAF
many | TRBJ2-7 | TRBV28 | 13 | ASSIPGQGRYEQY
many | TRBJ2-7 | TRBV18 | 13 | ASSPKAGGPYEQY
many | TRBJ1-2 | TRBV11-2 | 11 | ASSFPDLYGYT
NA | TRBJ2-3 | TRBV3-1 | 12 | ASSGQGVTDTQY
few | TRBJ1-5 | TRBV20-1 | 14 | SARDQTGGSNQPQH
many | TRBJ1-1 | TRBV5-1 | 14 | ASSLDTGAFGTEAF
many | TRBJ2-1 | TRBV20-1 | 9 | SAAPGAEQF